The TCR beta chain described here comes from a study of high-grade serous ovarian cancer treatment subgroups. Study-wide results and caveats: Same-patient tumor repertoires overlapped at about 0.1 to 0.79; different patients barely overlapped. These tumor repertoires lack spatial information from bulk sequencing. The analyses considered CDR3 and ignored CDR1 and CDR2.

Tumor samples were taken before definitive surgery or chemotherapy. This table comes from immunoSEQ multiplex PCR, and its TCRdb copy is limited to in-frame clones, with some not included. The sample consists of about 4,400 clones, roughly three quarters of them appearing once. Concerning this clone: The target antigen is unknown.

The sample was tumor tissue. This receptor was obtained from a human donor with high-grade serous ovarian cancer.

Here the CDR3 DNA reads TGTGCCAGCAGCTTGGGGGCACCTCGGTCGGGTGAGCAGTTCTTC. It yields the protein CASSLGAPRSGEQFF. This sequence joins TRBV11-1 and TRBJ2-1; perhaps TRBD1 as D (6 bases). The CDR3 extends over 15 amino acids. The V gene lost 3 bases and the J gene lost 9 bases, with 18 bases spanning the gap. Germline lookup yields CDR1 SGHAT and CDR2 FQDESV (reference sequence).